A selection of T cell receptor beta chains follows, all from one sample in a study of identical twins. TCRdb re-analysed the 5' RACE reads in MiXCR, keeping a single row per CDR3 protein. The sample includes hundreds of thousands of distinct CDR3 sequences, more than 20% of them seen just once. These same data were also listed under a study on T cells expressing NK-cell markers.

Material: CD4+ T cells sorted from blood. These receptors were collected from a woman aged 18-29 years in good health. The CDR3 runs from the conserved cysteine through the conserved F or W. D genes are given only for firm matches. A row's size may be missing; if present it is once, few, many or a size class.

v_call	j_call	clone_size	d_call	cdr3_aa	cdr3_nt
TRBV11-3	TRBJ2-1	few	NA	CASSDMGRNEQFF	TGTGCCAGCAGCGATATGGGCAGAAATGAGCAGTTCTTC
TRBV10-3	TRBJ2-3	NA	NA	CAISGQPETDTQYF	TGTGCCATCAGTGGACAGCCAGAAACAGATACGCAGTATTTT
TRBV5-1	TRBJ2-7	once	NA	CASSRAGMSYEQYF	TGCGCCAGCAGCAGGGCGGGGATGAGCTACGAGCAGTACTTC
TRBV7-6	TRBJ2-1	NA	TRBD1	CASKGRGTGDGEQFF	TGTGCCAGCAAAGGAAGGGGGACAGGGGACGGTGAGCAGTTCTTC
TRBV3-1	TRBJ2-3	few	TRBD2	CASSRGGSPSTDTQYF	TGTGCCAGCAGCCGCGGGGGGAGCCCTAGCACAGATACGCAGTATTTT
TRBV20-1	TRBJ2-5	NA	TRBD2	CSARVLAGEGETQYF	TGCAGTGCTAGAGTACTAGCGGGAGAGGGAGAGACCCAGTACTTC
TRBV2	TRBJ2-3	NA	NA	CASRDHEVTDTQYF	TGTGCCAGCAGGGACCACGAAGTTACAGATACGCAGTATTTT
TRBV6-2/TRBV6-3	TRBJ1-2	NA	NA	CASRIWSRDRSYGYTF	TGTGCCAGCAGGATATGGAGCCGGGATCGTAGTTATGGCTACACCTTC
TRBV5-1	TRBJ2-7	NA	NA	CASSETGLRSYEQYF	TGCGCCAGCAGCGAAACAGGATTGAGATCCTACGAGCAGTACTTC
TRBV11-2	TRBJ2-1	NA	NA	CASSLVRASYNEQFF	TGTGCCAGCAGCTTAGTTCGGGCCTCCTACAATGAGCAGTTCTTC
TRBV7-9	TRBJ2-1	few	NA	CASSGAPWAQYEQFF	TGTGCCAGCAGCGGGGCCCCCTGGGCACAATATGAGCAGTTCTTC
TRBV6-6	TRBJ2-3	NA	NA	CASNDGGDTQYF	TGTGCCAGCAATGACGGGGGAGATACGCAGTATTTT
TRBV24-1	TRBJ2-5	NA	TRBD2	CATSDSSGSGETQYF	TGTGCCACCAGTGACTCTAGCGGGAGCGGAGAGACCCAGTACTTC
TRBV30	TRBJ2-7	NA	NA	CAWTRSSYEQYF	TGTGCCTGGACCCGGAGTTCCTACGAGCAGTACTTC
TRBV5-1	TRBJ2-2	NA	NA	CASSLVSPTGELFF	TGCGCCAGCAGCTTGGTATCCCCAACCGGGGAGCTGTTTTTT
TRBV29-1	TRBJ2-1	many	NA	CSVEGPADNEQFF	TGCAGCGTTGAGGGACCAGCCGACAATGAGCAGTTCTTC
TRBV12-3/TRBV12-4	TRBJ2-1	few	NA	CASSPIGRQFF	TGTGCCAGCAGCCCCATAGGGAGGCAGTTCTTC
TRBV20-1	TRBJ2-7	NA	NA	CSAPDNSYEQYF	TGCAGTGCTCCGGACAATTCCTACGAGCAGTACTTC
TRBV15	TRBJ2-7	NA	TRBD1	CATSILIGQGREQYF	TGTGCCACCAGCATTCTCATCGGACAGGGGAGGGAGCAGTACTTC
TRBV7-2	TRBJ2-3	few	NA	CASSPRRARTQYF	TGTGCCAGCAGCCCTAGGAGGGCGAGAACGCAGTATTTT
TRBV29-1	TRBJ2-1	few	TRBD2	CSVAGGYNEQFF	TGCAGCGTAGCGGGGGGCTACAATGAGCAGTTCTTC
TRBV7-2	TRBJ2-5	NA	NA	CASSGLVKSQYF	TGTGCCAGCAGCGGACTTGTTAAGTCCCAGTACTTC
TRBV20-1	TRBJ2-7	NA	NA	CSARMRSGTGEQYF	TGCAGTGCTAGGATGCGGTCAGGGACGGGCGAGCAGTACTTC
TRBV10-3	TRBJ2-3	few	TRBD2	CAISEGLAGPDTQYF	TGTGCCATCAGTGAGGGACTAGCGGGACCAGATACGCAGTATTTT
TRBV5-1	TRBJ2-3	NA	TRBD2	CASSFTTSSTDTQYF	TGCGCCAGCAGCTTTACGACTAGCAGCACAGATACGCAGTATTTT
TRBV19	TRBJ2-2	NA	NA	CASSMVIRSNTGELFF	TGTGCCAGTAGTATGGTCATACGATCGAACACCGGGGAGCTGTTTTTT
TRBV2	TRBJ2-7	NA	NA	CASSEPFRGNEQYF	TGTGCCAGCAGTGAACCTTTTCGGGGTAACGAGCAGTACTTC
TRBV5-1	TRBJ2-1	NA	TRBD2	CASSFQTSGGYNEQFF	TGCGCCAGCAGCTTCCAGACTAGCGGGGGGTACAATGAGCAGTTCTTC
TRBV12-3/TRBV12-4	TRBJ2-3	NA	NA	CASSLAGGSDTQYF	TGTGCCAGCAGTTTAGCCGGGGGCTCAGATACGCAGTATTTT
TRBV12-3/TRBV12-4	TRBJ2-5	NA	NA	CASSLRSQGTQYF	TGTGCCAGCAGTTTGCGGAGCCAAGGGACCCAGTACTTC
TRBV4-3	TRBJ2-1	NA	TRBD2	CASSRASGYYNEQFF	TGCGCCAGCAGCCGCGCTAGCGGGTACTACAATGAGCAGTTCTTC
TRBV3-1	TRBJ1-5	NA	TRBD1	CASSRGQLNQPQHF	TGTGCCAGCAGCCGGGGACAGCTCAATCAGCCCCAGCATTTT
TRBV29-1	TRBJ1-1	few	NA	CSADRHMGTEAFF	TGCAGCGCCGACAGGCATATGGGCACTGAAGCTTTCTTT
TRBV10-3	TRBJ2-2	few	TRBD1	CAVTGKVPGELFF	TGTGCCGTGACAGGGAAAGTTCCCGGGGAGCTGTTTTTT
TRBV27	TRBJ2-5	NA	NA	CASRGQKETQYF	TGTGCCAGCAGGGGACAAAAAGAGACCCAGTACTTC
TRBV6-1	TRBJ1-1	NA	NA	CASRTSGGGDTEAFF	TGTGCCAGCAGAACGAGTGGAGGTGGAGACACTGAAGCTTTCTTT
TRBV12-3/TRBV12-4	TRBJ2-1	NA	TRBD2	CASSELAGGQGDEQFF	TGTGCCAGCAGTGAGCTAGCGGGGGGTCAAGGCGATGAGCAGTTCTTC
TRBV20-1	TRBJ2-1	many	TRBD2	CSARERTSGRALSYNEQFF	TGCAGTGCTAGAGAAAGGACTAGCGGGAGGGCCCTCTCCTACAATGAGCAGTTCTTC
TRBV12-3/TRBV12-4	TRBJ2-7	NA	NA	CASRRGTYEQYF	TGTGCCAGCAGGCGGGGAACCTACGAGCAGTACTTC
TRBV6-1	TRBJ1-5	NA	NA	CASSEASQGWKPQHF	TGTGCCAGCAGTGAAGCTAGTCAGGGTTGGAAGCCCCAGCATTTT
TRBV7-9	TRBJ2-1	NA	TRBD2	CASSFGDRGGGEQFF	TGTGCCAGCAGCTTCGGGGATCGGGGGGGAGGAGAGCAGTTCTTC
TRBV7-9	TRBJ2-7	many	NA	CASSSIGGRWGF	TGTGCCAGCAGTTCAATAGGGGGTCGTTGGGGATTC
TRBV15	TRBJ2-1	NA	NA	CATSSNRVYNEQFF	TGTGCCACCAGCAGCAATCGGGTTTACAATGAGCAGTTCTTC
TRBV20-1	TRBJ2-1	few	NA	CSATTYNEQFF	TGCAGTGCTACCACCTACAATGAGCAGTTCTTC
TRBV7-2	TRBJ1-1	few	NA	CASSHNTNTEAFF	TGTGCCAGCAGCCACAATACGAACACTGAAGCTTTCTTT
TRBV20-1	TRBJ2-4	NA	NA	CSAREQGWELAKNIQYF	TGCAGTGCTAGGGAACAGGGTTGGGAACTAGCCAAAAACATTCAGTACTTC
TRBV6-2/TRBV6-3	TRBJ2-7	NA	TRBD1	CASRDRGNYEQYF	TGTGCCAGCAGAGACAGGGGGAACTACGAGCAGTACTTC
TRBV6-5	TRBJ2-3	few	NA	CASSYAGLLDTQYF	TGTGCCAGCAGTTACGCGGGACTGTTAGATACGCAGTATTTT
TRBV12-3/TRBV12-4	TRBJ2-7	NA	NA	CASSSARTAGQQYF	TGTGCCAGCAGTTCCGCCCGGACCGCCGGACAGCAGTACTTC
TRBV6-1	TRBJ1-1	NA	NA	CASSVPGGQMNTEAFF	TGTGCCAGCAGTGTCCCGGGGGGGCAGATGAACACTGAAGCTTTCTTT
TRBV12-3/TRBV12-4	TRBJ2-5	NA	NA	CASRRAGQETQYF	TGTGCCAGCAGAAGAGCGGGCCAAGAGACCCAGTACTTC
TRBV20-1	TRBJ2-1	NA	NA	CSASPWVINEQFF	TGCAGTGCTAGTCCCTGGGTAATCAATGAGCAGTTCTTC
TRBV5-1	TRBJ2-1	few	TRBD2	CASSLVVTSRSNEQFF	TGCGCCAGCAGCTTGGTTGTGACTAGCAGATCCAATGAGCAGTTCTTC
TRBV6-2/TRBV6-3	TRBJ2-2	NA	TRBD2	CASSWMPGGMTGELFF	TGTGCCAGCAGTTGGATGCCGGGAGGGATGACCGGGGAGCTGTTTTTT
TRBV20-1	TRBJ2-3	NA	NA	CSGSLTRTDTQYF	TGCAGTGGTTCCCTAACCCGCACAGATACGCAGTATTTT
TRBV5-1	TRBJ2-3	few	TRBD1	CASSPQGDTDTQYF	TGCGCCAGCAGCCCCCAGGGGGATACAGATACGCAGTATTTT
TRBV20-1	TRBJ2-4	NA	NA	CSAGRQGLLGNIQYF	TGCAGTGCCGGCCGACAGGGACTTCTCGGAAACATTCAGTACTTC
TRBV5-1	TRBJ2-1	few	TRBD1	CASSRSGQQLNNEQFF	TGCGCCAGCAGCCGATCGGGACAGCAATTAAACAATGAGCAGTTCTTC
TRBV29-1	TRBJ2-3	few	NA	CSVHWGTDTQYF	TGCAGCGTTCACTGGGGAACAGATACGCAGTATTTT